This T cell receptor (beta chain) is drawn from a study of blood T cell repertoires in COVID-19. About the research overall: Sites in the United States, Italy and Spain provided acute and convalescent COVID-19 samples.

Germline V gives CDR1 SGDLS, CDR2 YYNGEE. CDR3 length equals 22 residues. V trimming: 7 bases; J trimming: 1 base; junction bases outside the gene matches: 27. Per the study methods: Reference gene primer amplification gave nucleated cell count estimates. Sequencing used immunoSEQ multiplex PCR; TCRdb keeps in-frame clones, though not all of them. D and trimming come from the DNA, and the V and J calls and clone size come from that table. The repertoire consists of 260,000 or so clones, with roughly 81% occurring once and the leading ten covering 7.5%. Patients of the Seattle cohort, enrolled during active infection, were followed longitudinally.

The sequence was obtained from an elderly woman with COVID-19, enrolled during active disease. This sequence joins TRBV9 and TRBJ1-3; the match to TRBD1 covers 9 bases. The specimen sequenced was peripheral blood. The DNA of the CDR3 is TGTGCCAGCGGCCCGGGTATTATTTTGGGACAGGGATCGGGAGGTTCTGGAAACACCATATATTTT. Its translation: CASGPGIILGQGSGGSGNTIYF.